The source of this T cell receptor beta chain is a study of cytomegalovirus exposure and HLA in healthy donors. Study summary: Drawn from HLA-typed donors, tens of millions of unique TCRs were held in an early data release.

Findings of the study overall: The likely explanation for a cluster of highly shared sequence variants was sequencing artifact. There were some public TCRs occurring in many donors, but most TCR sequences were rare.

Both 60 Vbeta primers and 13 Jbeta primers went into the PCR. The data were produced by immunoSEQ multiplex PCR, yet TCRdb's version contains in-frame clones alone and is incomplete. The sample data list 100,000 to 150,000 clones. With regard to this clone: Its specificity is unknown.

The receptor comes from a woman aged 40 to 50 in good health and CMV-seropositive. The sequenced sample consisted of PBMCs.

In DNA, the CDR3 is TGTGCCAGCAGCTTGGTTGCTAGCGGGGTCTCCTACGAGCAGTACTTC. It encodes CASSLVASGVSYEQYF. The J gene is TRBJ2-5, the V gene TRBV5-6, with TRBD2 matching 9 bases. The J call is doubtful: the DNA matches TRBJ2-7 better. The CDR3 length is 16 residues. Germline V gene sequence: CDR1 SGHDT, CDR2 YYEEEE.